Listed here are 27 T cell receptor beta chains from one sample, sequenced in a study of cytomegalovirus exposure and HLA in healthy donors (dated 2017 in TCRdb). The library was made by the immunoSEQ multiplex PCR assay. Not all clones reach the TCRdb copy of this immuneACCESS table, which keeps in-frame sequences only. Checked studies attribute under half of the gap to unresolved V genes and leave the rest unexplained. For this sample there are about 280,000 clones; approximately 86% appear just once. The ten largest clones take up 1% of the sample. The sequencing input was PBMCs. These receptors came from a woman between 18 and 29 years old in good health and CMV-seronegative.

The chain combines TRBV4-3 with TRBJ1-2, with TRBD1 matching over 7 bases. J gave up 6 bases and V 3 bases, and 4 bases lay outside the gene matches. The CDR3 consists of 13 residues. In germline, CDR1 is LGHNA, CDR2 YSLEER. This CDR3 reads CASSHRQGDGYTF. For the CDR3, the DNA is TGCGCCAGCAGCCACCGACAGGGAGATGGCTACACCTTC.

The table lists this clone with a few counts. This chain links TRBV28 with TRBJ1-2; D is possibly TRBD1 (6 bases). Trimming took off 4 bases at V and 4 bases at J, with 7 bases between the two ends. CDR3 length equals 12 residues. Germline CDR1 MDHEN, CDR2 SYDVKM. CDR3 in amino acids: CASSSGAYGYTF. CDR3 sequence (DNA): TGTGCCAGCAGTTCAGGGGCCTATGGCTACACCTTC.

This chain links TRBV5-1 with TRBJ2-5; D not resolved. Germline assignment: CDR1 SGHRS and CDR2 YFSETQ. This CDR3 comprises 14 residues. The ends were cut back, 3 bases at V and 4 bases at J, with 13 bases in the middle. CDR3 in DNA: TGCGCCAGCAGCTATTCCATTACGGGAGAGACCCAGTACTTC. This gives the protein CASSYSITGETQYF.

This rearrangement joins TRBV6-6 to TRBJ1-5, with 9 bases matching TRBD1. V trimming: 6 bases; J trimming: 1 base; junction bases outside the gene matches: 4. CDR1 and CDR2 (germline): MNHNY, SVGAGI (reference sequence). The CDR3 is made up of 15 amino acids. The DNA of the CDR3 is TGTGCCAGCAGCCACGGACAGGGGAGCAATCAGCCCCAGCATTTT. Its protein product is CASSHGQGSNQPQHF.

The chain combines TRBV5-6 with TRBJ2-5, with D possibly matching TRBD1 (6 bases). Trimming cost V 5 bases and J 4 bases, with 12 bases left between them. CDR3 size: 13 residues. Germline CDR1 reads SGHDT; CDR2 reads YYEEEE. CDR3 residues: CASSSTGSETQYF. The CDR3 nucleotides are TGTGCCAGCAGTTCCACAGGGTCAGAGACCCAGTACTTC. Together with reference TRBV5-6 and TRBJ2-5, the CDR3 gives the full variable domain: DAGVTQSPTHLIKTRGQQVTLRCSPKSGHDTVSWYQQALGQGPQFIFQYYEEEERQRGNFPDRFSGHQFPNYSSELNVNALLLGDSALYLCASSSTGSETQYFGPGTRLLVL.

The V call is TRBV20-1, the J call TRBJ2-5; the match to TRBD2 covers 7 bases. Per the germline V gene, CDR1 is DFQATT and CDR2 is SNEGSKA (reference sequence). V was pared by 6 bases and J by 5 bases, with 3 bases of the junction left unmatched. This CDR3 is 11 amino acids long. The CDR3 DNA is TGCAGTGCCTGGGGAGGGGAGACCCAGTACTTC. The encoded protein is CSAWGGETQYF.

This chain links TRBV10-1 with TRBJ2-1; 14 nucleotides agree with TRBD2. Looked up from germline, CDR1 is WNHNN and CDR2 is SYGVQD (reference sequence). The length of the CDR3 is 17 residues. V shed 4 bases, J shed 7 bases, and the junction held 9 bases outside the gene matches. The CDR3 bases are TGCGCCAGCAGTGGCCCTTCAGGGACTAGCGGGGGTAATGAGCAGTTCTTC. It is translated as CASSGPSGTSGGNEQFF.

The gene calls are TRBV6-5 and TRBJ1-3; no firm D call. Between the trimmed V and J ends, which lost 4 bases and 0 bases, there was a span of 13 bases. CDR1 and CDR2 (germline): MNHEY, SVGAGI. The CDR3 runs to 16 residues. This CDR3 is CASSFRQVPSGNTIYF. The CDR3 DNA sequence: TGTGCCAGCAGTTTCCGCCAGGTGCCCTCTGGAAACACCATATATTTT.

This chain links TRBV6-5 with TRBJ1-1; no firm D call. The CDR3 runs to 15 residues. Germline CDR1 MNHEY, CDR2 SVGAGI. The V and J ends lost 1 base and 3 bases respectively, with 12 bases between them. CDR3 nucleotides: TGTGCCAGCAGTTACTTCCACGGGTCGGACACTGAAGCTTTCTTT. Amino acids: CASSYFHGSDTEAFF.

The rearrangement links TRBV4-1 to TRBJ1-2, with 11 bases matching TRBD1. This CDR3 spans 14 amino acids. Unmatched junction bases numbered 3, after V lost 6 bases and J lost 3 bases. Germline V gives CDR1 MGHRA, CDR2 YSYEKL. The DNA of the CDR3 is TGCGCCAGCAGGGGACAGGGGGGGGACTATGGCTACACCTTC. It is translated as CASRGQGGDYGYTF.

In its sample, this clone was seen a few times. V gene TRBV5-1 combines with J gene TRBJ1-6; perhaps TRBD1 as D (6 bases). V gave up 0 bases and J gave up 11 bases, with 9 bases separating them. Germline-derived CDR1 and CDR2 are SGHRS and YFSETQ. The CDR3 totals 13 residues. CDR3 in amino acids: CASSLEGETPLHF. In DNA form, the CDR3 reads TGCGCCAGCAGCTTGGAGGGGGAAACACCCCTCCACTTT.

The genes are TRBV6-1 and TRBJ1-1; the D is unclear. This CDR3 contains 14 residues. Germline V gives CDR1 MNHNS, CDR2 SASEGT. V shed 2 bases and J shed 0 bases, with 7 bases lying between them. The CDR3 DNA sequence: TGTGCCAGCAGTGAATCGAGTATGAACACTGAAGCTTTCTTT. This gives the protein CASSESSMNTEAFF.

The J gene is TRBJ1-2, the V gene TRBV20-1; D not resolved. CDR1 is DFQATT and CDR2 is SNEGSKA in the germline V gene (reference sequence). V was pared by 7 bases and J by 4 bases, with 10 bases between. The CDR3 covers 11 residues. CDR3 in amino acids: CSVRHVYGYTF. The CDR3 nucleotides read TGCAGTGTTCGACATGTCTATGGCTACACCTTC.

The chain is built from TRBV7-7 and TRBJ2-1; 12 bases match TRBD2. There are 13 residues in the CDR3. Germline loops: CDR1 SSHAT, CDR2 FNYEAQ (reference sequence). V lost 10 bases, J lost 10 bases, and 8 bases stayed unmatched. In DNA, the CDR3 is TGTGCCACCTTGGAAGGGACTAGCGGGGAGCAGTTCTTC. This translates into CATLEGTSGEQFF.

This sequence joins TRBV6-6 and TRBJ2-1, with D perhaps matching TRBD2 (7 bases). The CDR3 is made up of 15 amino acids. In germline, CDR1 is MNHNY, CDR2 SVGAGI (reference sequence). V lost 2 bases, J lost 8 bases, and 16 bases lay in between. DNA of the CDR3: TGTGCCAGCAGTTACGGCGGGGGCTCCATTGATGAGCAGTTCTTC. Amino acids: CASSYGGGSIDEQFF.

In this sample, this clone turned up once. The V gene is TRBV19, the J gene TRBJ1-2; 9 bases align to TRBD1. Trimming cost V 10 bases and J 4 bases; bases outside gene matches: 22. Germline V gene lookup returns CDR1 LNHDA and CDR2 SQIVND (reference sequence). The CDR3 covers 18 residues. The chain's CDR3 is CAINAEGAIGTGSYGYTF. CDR3 in DNA: TGTGCCATAAATGCTGAGGGTGCGATAGGGACAGGGTCCTATGGCTACACCTTC.

This clone has only one observation. The V gene is TRBV2, the J gene TRBJ1-3; D is uncertain. CDR1 and CDR2 (germline): SNHLY, FYNNEI. Trimming removed 7 bases at V and 1 base at J, with 5 bases between. This CDR3 has 12 residues. CDR3 bases: TGTGCCAGCACAGGATCTGGAAACACCATATATTTT. The encoded protein is CASTGSGNTIYF.

The chain uses TRBV9 and TRBJ1-3, with a possible D match to TRBD1 (5 bases). The germline V gene has CDR1 SGDLS and CDR2 YYNGEE. The CDR3 is 15 amino acids. The germline V and J ends were trimmed by 8 bases and 1 base, with 16 bases remaining between them. This CDR3 is CASRRMGGSGNTIYF. The CDR3 bases are TGTGCCAGTCGGAGAATGGGGGGATCTGGAAACACCATATATTTT.

The chain joins TRBV7-8 to TRBJ2-3; 12 bases fit TRBD2. V lost 8 bases to trimming and J lost 4 bases; unmatched junction nucleotides: 7. CDR1 and CDR2 from the germline V gene are SGHVS and FQNEAQ. The CDR3 runs 15 residues. The CDR3 DNA reads as TGTGCCAGCGGATGGACTAGCGGGGTTTCAGATACGCAGTATTTT. Its translation: CASGWTSGVSDTQYF.

This clone was counted a single time. The chain has TRBV6-5 and TRBJ1-5; TRBD1 aligns across 9 bases. The CDR3 is made up of 14 amino acids. The J segment lost 6 bases and the V segment lost 2 bases, leaving 2 bases of the junction unmatched. Looked up from germline, CDR1 is MNHEY and CDR2 is SVGAGI. The CDR3 spells CASSYTGGIQPQHF. In nucleotides, the CDR3 is TGTGCCAGCAGTTACACAGGGGGCATTCAGCCCCAGCATTTT.

A remark on this clone: Other DNA sequences in this sample translate to the same CDR3. The chain carries TRBV5-6 and TRBJ1-5; D not certain. V lost 0 bases, J lost 3 bases, and 7 bases lay in between. Germline CDR1 and CDR2: SGHDT and YYEEEE. CDR3 length: 14 residues. The CDR3 is CASSLGQVNQPQHF. CDR3 coding DNA: TGTGCCAGCAGCTTGGGGCAGGTCAATCAGCCCCAGCATTTT. Based on the CDR3 plus reference TRBV5-6 and TRBJ1-5, the full variable domain is DAGVTQSPTHLIKTRGQQVTLRCSPKSGHDTVSWYQQALGQGPQFIFQYYEEEERQRGNFPDRFSGHQFPNYSSELNVNALLLGDSALYLCASSLGQVNQPQHFGDGTRLSIL.

The chain recombines TRBV10-3 with TRBJ2-1, with 12 bases that match TRBD2. CDR3 length equals 15 residues. The V segment lost 6 bases and the J segment 6 bases; nucleotides outside the gene matches: 6. Germline V gene lookup returns CDR1 ENHRY and CDR2 SYGVKD. CDR3 protein: CAISYTSGRPNEQFF. CDR3 DNA: TGTGCCATCAGCTATACTAGCGGGAGGCCCAATGAGCAGTTCTTC.

The chain employs TRBV13 and TRBJ1-2; D ambiguous. This CDR3 has 14 amino acids. Germline V gene lookup returns CDR1 PRHDT and CDR2 FYEKMQ (reference sequence). Deletions cut 2 bases from V and 1 base from J, with 8 bases between. The CDR3 DNA is TGTGCCAGCAGCTTACCACACGTTAACTATGGCTACACCTTC. Translated: CASSLPHVNYGYTF.

The J gene is TRBJ1-1, the V gene TRBV2; D gene unclear. CDR3 length: 11 amino acids. In germline, CDR1 is SNHLY, CDR2 FYNNEI. Trimming cost V 8 bases and J 10 bases, with 14 bases left between them. The CDR3 loop is CASLVQVAAFF. The CDR3 coding sequence is TGTGCCAGCCTCGTTCAGGTCGCAGCTTTCTTT.

The rearrangement links TRBV7-3 to TRBJ2-2, with TRBD2 matching over 14 bases. Germline CDR1 reads SGHTA; CDR2 reads FQGTGA. The CDR3 runs to 17 residues. Trimming cost V 5 bases and J 6 bases; bases outside gene matches: 8. The CDR3 nucleotides read TGTGCCAGCAGCAGGACTAGCGGGGGGCCCGGACCCGGGGAGCTGTTTTTT. Translated: CASSRTSGGPGPGELFF.

V usage is TRBV6-4 and J usage is TRBJ2-3; tentative D call: TRBD1 (5 bases). CDR1 is MRHNA, CDR2 SNTAGT, per germline. The CDR3 spans 11 residues. V shed 6 bases and J shed 10 bases, with 11 bases lying between them. For the CDR3, the DNA is TGTGCCAGCAGCCAGGGTGGGGCGCAGTATTTT. Protein: CASSQGGAQYF.

This clone was recorded a few times. The V gene is TRBV7-2, the J gene TRBJ2-7; D ambiguous. The CDR3 length is 14 residues. Between the trimmed V and J ends, which lost 7 bases and 0 bases, there was a span of 13 bases. The germline V gene has CDR1 SGHTA and CDR2 FQGNSA. CDR3 sequence reads: CASTPRGSSYEQYF. The CDR3 region has the DNA TGTGCCAGCACCCCCCGTGGCAGCTCCTACGAGCAGTACTTC.